The sample holds one count of the clone carrying this T cell receptor (beta chain). Antigen unknown. There are 19 residues in the CDR3. Germline CDR1 reads LGHNA; CDR2 reads YSLEER. The ends lost 1 base at V and 5 bases at J; junction bases unmatched: 12. The sample is drawn from a study of radiotherapy plus CTLA-4 blockade in lung cancer. Sequencing was performed with immunoSEQ multiplex PCR; in TCRdb, only in-frame clones are kept and a portion is missing. The sample lists 90,000 to 150,000 clones; roughly 74% were seen once. Study-level points and caveats: Expansion of tumor-derived TCR clones was observed in blood after radiotherapy plus ipilimumab.

The V and J genes are TRBV4-3 and TRBJ2-1; 12 positions agree with TRBD2. The sample was peripheral blood, taken from a patient treated with radiotherapy plus ipilimumab. This clonotype originated in a human donor with non-small cell lung cancer who had a partial response to radiotherapy plus ipilimumab. Written as DNA, the CDR3 is TGCGCCAGCAGCCAAGTCCCTAGCGGGAGGGCCACGGGTGACAATGAGCAGTTCTTC. Protein sequence: CASSQVPSGRATGDNEQFF.